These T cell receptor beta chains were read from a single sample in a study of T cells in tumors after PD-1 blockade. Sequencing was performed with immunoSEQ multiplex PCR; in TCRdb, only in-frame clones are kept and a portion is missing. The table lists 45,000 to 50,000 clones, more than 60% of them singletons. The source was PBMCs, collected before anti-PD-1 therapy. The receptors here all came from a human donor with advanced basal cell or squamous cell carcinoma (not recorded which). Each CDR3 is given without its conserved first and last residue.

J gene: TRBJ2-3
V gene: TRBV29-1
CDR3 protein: SAVDSNADTQY

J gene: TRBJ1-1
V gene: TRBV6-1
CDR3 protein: ASSEAIPGQTEAF

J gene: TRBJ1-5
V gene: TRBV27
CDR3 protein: ASSLQLNQPQH

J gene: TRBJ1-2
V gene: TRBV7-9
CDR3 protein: ASSLQGSLTGYT

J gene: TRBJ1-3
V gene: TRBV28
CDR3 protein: ASSPDRGHTIY

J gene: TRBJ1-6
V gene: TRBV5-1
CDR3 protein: ASSLEGASHNSPLH

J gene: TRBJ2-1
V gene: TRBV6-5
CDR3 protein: ASTGDGREDEQF

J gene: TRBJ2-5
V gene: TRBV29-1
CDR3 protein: SAGPQETQY

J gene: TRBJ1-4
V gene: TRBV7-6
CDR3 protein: ASSLAHPGTGGPTPNEKLF

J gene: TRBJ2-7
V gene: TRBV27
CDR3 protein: ASSLAQGAVYEQY

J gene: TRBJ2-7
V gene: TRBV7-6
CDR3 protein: ASSPKTTGDIYEQQY

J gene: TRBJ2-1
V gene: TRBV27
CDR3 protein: ASSFGQGRPSTRYNEQF

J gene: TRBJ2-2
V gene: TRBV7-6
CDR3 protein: ASSLVQGAPIGELF

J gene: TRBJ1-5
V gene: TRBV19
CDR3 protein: ASSIDHGGGRNQPQH

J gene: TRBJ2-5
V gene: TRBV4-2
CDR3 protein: ASSQEPRGTRETQY

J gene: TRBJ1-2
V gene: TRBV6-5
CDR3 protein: ASSYVQAYGYT

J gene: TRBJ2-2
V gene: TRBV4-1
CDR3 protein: ASSPLTGFTGELF

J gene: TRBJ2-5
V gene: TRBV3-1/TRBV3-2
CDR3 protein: ASSQDWSQETQY

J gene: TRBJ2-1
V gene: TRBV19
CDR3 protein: ASSMRVNEQF

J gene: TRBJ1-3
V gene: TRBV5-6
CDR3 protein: ASSLGTENTIY

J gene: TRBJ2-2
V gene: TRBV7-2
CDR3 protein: ASSLDSVGTNTGELF

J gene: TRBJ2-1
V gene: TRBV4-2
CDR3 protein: ASSQRTNEQF

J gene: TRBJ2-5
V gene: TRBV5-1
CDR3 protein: ASSPRTPNLETQY

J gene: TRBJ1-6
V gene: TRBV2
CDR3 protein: ASSGEVNSPLH

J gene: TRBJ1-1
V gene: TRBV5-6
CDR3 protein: ASSISDSGAEKAF

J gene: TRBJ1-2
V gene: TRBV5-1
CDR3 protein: ASSFAGAAYGYT

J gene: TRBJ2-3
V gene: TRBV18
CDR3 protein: ASSEGQPRTDTQY